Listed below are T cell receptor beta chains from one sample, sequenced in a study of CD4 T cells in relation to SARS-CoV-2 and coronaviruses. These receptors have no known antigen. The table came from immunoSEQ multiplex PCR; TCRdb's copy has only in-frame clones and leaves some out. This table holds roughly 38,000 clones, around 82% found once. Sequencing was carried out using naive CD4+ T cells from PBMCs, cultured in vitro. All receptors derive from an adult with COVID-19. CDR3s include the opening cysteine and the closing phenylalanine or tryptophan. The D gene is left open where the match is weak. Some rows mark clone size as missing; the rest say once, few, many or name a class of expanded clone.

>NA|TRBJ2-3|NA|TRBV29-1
CSVEPQGSPDTQYF
TGCAGCGTTGAACCCCAGGGGTCCCCAGATACGCAGTATTTT
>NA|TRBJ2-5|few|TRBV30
CAWVGQRQETQYF
TGTGCCTGGGTAGGACAGCGGCAGGAGACCCAGTACTTC
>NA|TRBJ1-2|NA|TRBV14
CASSRTAKRGYTF
TGTGCCAGCAGCCGGACAGCCAAGCGGGGCTACACCTTC
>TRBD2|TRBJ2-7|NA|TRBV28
CASSVHRDYSYEQYF
TGTGCCAGCAGTGTCCACCGGGACTACTCCTACGAGCAGTACTTC
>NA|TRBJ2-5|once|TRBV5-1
CASSLVYLETQYF
TGCGCCAGCAGCTTGGTCTACTTGGAGACCCAGTACTTC
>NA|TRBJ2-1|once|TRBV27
CASSLNRVNEQFF
TGTGCCAGCAGCCTTAACAGGGTCAATGAGCAGTTCTTC
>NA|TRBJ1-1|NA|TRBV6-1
CASSEFWTAGMNTEAFF
TGTGCCAGCAGTGAATTTTGGACCGCTGGCATGAACACTGAAGCTTTCTTT
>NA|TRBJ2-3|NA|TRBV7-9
CASSLSRGTDTQYF
TGTGCCAGCAGCTTAAGTAGGGGCACAGATACGCAGTATTTT
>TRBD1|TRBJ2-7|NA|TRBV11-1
CASSHTRDRGYEQYF
TGTGCCAGCAGCCATACCCGGGACAGGGGTTACGAGCAGTACTTC
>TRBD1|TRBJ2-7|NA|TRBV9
CASSGGDRPTYEQYF
TGTGCCAGCAGCGGGGGGGACAGGCCAACCTACGAGCAGTACTTC
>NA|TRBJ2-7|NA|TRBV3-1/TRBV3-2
CASSQSGMGQLGYEQYF
TGTGCCAGCAGCCAATCGGGAATGGGGCAGTTGGGCTACGAGCAGTACTTC
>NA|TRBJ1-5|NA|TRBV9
CASSGGGGTNQPQHF
TGTGCCAGCAGCGGCGGTGGGGGGACGAATCAGCCCCAGCATTTT
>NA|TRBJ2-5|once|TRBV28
CASSLWPGGETQYF
TGTGCCAGCAGTTTATGGCCTGGGGGGGAGACCCAGTACTTC
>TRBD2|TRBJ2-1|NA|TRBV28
CASSTGAAGVIDNEQFF
TGTGCCAGCAGCACCGGAGCGGCGGGAGTTATCGACAATGAGCAGTTCTTC
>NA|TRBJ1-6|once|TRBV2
CASSPNPNSPLHF
TGTGCCAGCAGTCCGAACCCAAATTCACCCCTCCACTTT
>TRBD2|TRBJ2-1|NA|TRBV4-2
CASSQERGNYNEQFF
TGTGCCAGCAGCCAAGAGCGGGGGAATTACAATGAGCAGTTCTTC
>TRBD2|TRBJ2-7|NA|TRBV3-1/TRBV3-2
CASSFTGTSGYEQYF
TGTGCCAGCAGCTTCACCGGGACTAGCGGATACGAGCAGTACTTC
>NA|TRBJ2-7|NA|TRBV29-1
CSVEGGNSYEQYF
TGCAGCGTTGAAGGTGGAAATTCCTACGAGCAGTACTTC
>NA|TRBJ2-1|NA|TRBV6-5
CASSYKGGPYNEQFF
TGTGCCAGCAGTTACAAGGGGGGCCCTTACAATGAGCAGTTCTTC
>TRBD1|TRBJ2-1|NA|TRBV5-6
CASSEGGQGPSYNEQFF
TGTGCCAGCTCTGAAGGAGGACAGGGGCCCTCCTACAATGAGCAGTTCTTC
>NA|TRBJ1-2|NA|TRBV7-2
CASSLGGVNYGYTF
TGTGCCAGCAGCTTAGGAGGGGTGAACTATGGCTACACCTTC
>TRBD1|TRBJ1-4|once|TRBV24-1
CATSDPRTGNEKLFF
TGTGCCACCAGTGACCCGAGGACAGGGAATGAAAAACTGTTTTTT
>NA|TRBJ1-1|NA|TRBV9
CASSVGGQQAEAFF
TGTGCCAGCAGCGTAGGCGGACAGCAGGCTGAAGCTTTCTTT
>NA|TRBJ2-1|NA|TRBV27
CASSLYAVNEQFF
TGTGCCAGCAGTTTATATGCGGTCAATGAGCAGTTCTTC
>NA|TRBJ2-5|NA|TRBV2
CASSEGELQETQYF
TGTGCCAGCAGTGAAGGGGAGCTCCAAGAGACCCAGTACTTC
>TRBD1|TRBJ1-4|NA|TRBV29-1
CSVFDRVNEKLFF
TGCAGCGTTTTTGACAGGGTTAATGAAAAACTGTTTTTT
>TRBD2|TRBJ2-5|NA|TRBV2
CASSAFLAGETQYF
TGTGCCAGCAGTGCATTTTTAGCGGGAGAGACCCAGTACTTC
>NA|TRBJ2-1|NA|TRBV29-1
CSVDAGENYNEQFF
TGCAGCGTTGATGCCGGGGAAAACTACAATGAGCAGTTCTTC
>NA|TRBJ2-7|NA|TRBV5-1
CASSLGQAFSEQYF
TGCGCCAGCAGCTTGGGACAGGCGTTTAGCGAGCAGTACTTC
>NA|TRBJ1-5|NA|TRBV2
CASSRRRGGPLSNQPQHF
TGTGCCAGCAGCCGACGCCGAGGGGGTCCCCTTAGCAATCAGCCCCAGCATTTT
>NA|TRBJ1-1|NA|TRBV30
CAWSYGVNTEAFF
TGTGCCTGGAGCTACGGGGTTAACACTGAAGCTTTCTTT
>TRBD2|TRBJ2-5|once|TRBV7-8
CASSLGRLPGLGKETQYF
TGTGCCAGCAGCCTTGGACGTCTCCCGGGACTAGGAAAAGAGACCCAGTACTTC
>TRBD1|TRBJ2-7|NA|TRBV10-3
CAISEPQTGNEQYF
TGTGCCATCAGTGAGCCACAGACAGGGAACGAGCAGTACTTC
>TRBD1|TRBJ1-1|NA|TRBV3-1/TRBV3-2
CASSQVTGDTEAFF
TGTGCCAGCAGCCAGGTGACAGGGGACACTGAAGCTTTCTTT
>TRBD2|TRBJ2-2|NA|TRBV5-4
CASSRLAGEDGELFF
TGTGCCAGCAGTCGCCTAGCGGGAGAGGACGGGGAGCTGTTTTTT
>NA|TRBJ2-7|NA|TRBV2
CASSENRAGYEQYF
TGTGCCAGCAGTGAGAACAGGGCGGGCTACGAGCAGTACTTC